One and the same sample provided the 29 T cell receptor beta chains below, sequenced in a study of blood T cell repertoires in COVID-19. Repertoires were generated with immunoSEQ multiplex PCR, while TCRdb's copy carries only in-frame clones and drops some. The repertoire consists of around 63,000 clones, with 84% occurring once and the leading ten covering approximately 16%. Input material: peripheral blood. These receptors originate from a man aged 60-69 years with COVID-19, enrolled during active disease.

The chain employs TRBV28 and TRBJ2-1, with TRBD1 identical over 7 bases. The CDR3 is made up of 17 amino acids. Germline CDR1 reads MDHEN; CDR2 reads SYDVKM. The ends lost 5 bases at V and 9 bases at J; junction bases unmatched: 19. CDR3 in amino acids: CASSAIGGAFRVGEQFF. DNA for the CDR3: TGTGCCAGCAGTGCGATAGGGGGCGCGTTTCGGGTGGGTGAGCAGTTCTTC.

This chain joins TRBV3-1 (or the pseudogene TRBV3-2) and TRBJ2-7; D is possibly TRBD1 (5 bases). Germline CDR1 LGHDT, CDR2 YNNKEL (reference sequence). The length of the CDR3 is 13 residues. V was trimmed by 1 base and J by 5 bases, leaving 9 bases between them. CDR3 nucleotide sequence: TGTGCCAGCAGCCAAGCGCAGGGTGACGAGCAGTACTTC. Amino acid sequence: CASSQAQGDEQYF.

The V call is TRBV28, the J call TRBJ2-3; 8 nucleotides align to TRBD1. The J segment lost 3 bases and the V segment lost 2 bases, leaving 7 bases of the junction unmatched. Germline V CDR1 and CDR2: MDHEN, SYDVKM. The CDR3 spans 16 residues. Written as DNA, the CDR3 is TGTGCCAGCAGTTTAGCAGGGGGCGGGGTGACAGATACGCAGTATTTT. Amino acid sequence: CASSLAGGGVTDTQYF.

The rearrangement joins TRBV3-1 (or the pseudogene TRBV3-2) to TRBJ1-1; D possibly corresponds to TRBD1 (6 bases). Germline CDR1 LGHDT, CDR2 YNNKEL (reference sequence). V was clipped by 0 bases and J by 2 bases, with 7 bases between them. This CDR3 is 14 amino acids long. For the CDR3, the DNA is TGTGCCAGCAGCCAAGACAGGGGAAACACTGAAGCTTTCTTT. Residues: CASSQDRGNTEAFF.

The V call is TRBV11-2, the J call TRBJ2-2; D unclear. V lost 6 bases and J lost 6, with 8 bases in between. Germline assignment: CDR1 SGHAT and CDR2 FQNNGV. The CDR3 length is 12 residues. DNA of the CDR3: TGTGCCAGCAGACCCGAGGCCGGGGAGCTGTTTTTT. This sequence encodes CASRPEAGELFF.

This rearrangement joins TRBV5-4 to TRBJ1-2; perhaps TRBD1 as D (5 bases). With 0 bases removed from V and 8 bases from J, the gap between germline ends came to 11 bases. The CDR3 has 13 amino acids. Germline CDR1 reads SGHNT; CDR2 reads YYREEE (reference sequence). For the CDR3, the DNA is TGTGCCAGCAGCTTGGCCGGGGGGGAGGGCTACACCTTC. This codes for CASSLAGGEGYTF.

The chain employs TRBV10-3 and TRBJ2-2, with D possibly matching TRBD1 (6 bases). Germline V gene data show CDR1 as ENHRY and CDR2 as SYGVKD. This CDR3 is 15 amino acids long. Trimming removed 4 bases at V and 1 base at J, with 10 bases between. CDR3 DNA: TGTGCCATCAGTGGGAAGGACAGGAACACCGGGGAGCTGTTTTTT. Translating it yields CAISGKDRNTGELFF.

The chain uses TRBV27 and TRBJ1-2; 10 bases are a match to TRBD1. CDR3 length: 16 amino acids. The V gene's germline CDR1 is MNHEY and CDR2 SMNVEV (reference sequence). V lost 6 bases, J lost 4 bases, and 11 bases stayed unmatched. Here the CDR3 DNA reads TGTGCCAGCAGGAATCAAAGGACAGGGGGTTTCTATGGCTACACCTTC. Protein sequence: CASRNQRTGGFYGYTF.

The chain couples TRBV5-1 to TRBJ1-2; 9 bases align to TRBD1. This CDR3 has 15 residues. V lost 7 bases, J lost 0 bases, and 7 bases stayed unmatched. Germline-derived CDR1 and CDR2 are SGHRS and YFSETQ. In DNA form, the CDR3 reads TGCGCCAGCCACACCGGGACAGGGTCTAACTATGGCTACACCTTC. As protein: CASHTGTGSNYGYTF.

The rearrangement uses TRBV2 and TRBJ2-7; D gene uncertain. Germline assignment: CDR1 SNHLY and CDR2 FYNNEI. V dropped 1 base and J dropped 2 bases, with 9 bases sitting between them. The CDR3 length is 14 residues. The CDR3 DNA reads TGTGCCAGCAGTGAAGATAGCTCCGCCTACGAGCAGTACTTC. Its translation: CASSEDSSAYEQYF.

V gene TRBV2 combines with J gene TRBJ2-5; 8 bases fit TRBD1. Germline trimming cut 6 bases from V and 1 base from J; bases unmatched to any gene: 4. This CDR3 has 14 amino acids. The germline V gene has CDR1 SNHLY and CDR2 FYNNEI. This CDR3 reads CASRAGTGQETQYF. DNA of the CDR3: TGTGCCAGCAGGGCAGGGACAGGCCAAGAGACCCAGTACTTC.

CDR3 sequence: CASSPGLAGGTGETQYF. CDR3 DNA: TGTGCCAGTAGTCCGGGACTAGCGGGAGGGACGGGAGAGACCCAGTACTTC. This chain joins TRBV19 and TRBJ2-5; 16 bases align to TRBD2. V shed 5 bases and J 4 bases; nucleotides not matched to a gene: 7. Germline CDR1 reads LNHDA; CDR2 reads SQIVND (reference sequence). CDR3 length equals 17 residues.

V usage is TRBV4-1 and J usage is TRBJ2-7; D perhaps matches TRBD1 (6 bases). V lost 4 bases and J lost 2, with 12 bases in between. The CDR3 loop spans 14 amino acids. Germline loops: CDR1 MGHRA, CDR2 YSYEKL. The CDR3 DNA follows: TGCGCCAGCAGCCCCCGGACAGATCCCTACGAGCAGTACTTC. It encodes CASSPRTDPYEQYF.

The chain joins TRBV7-3 to TRBJ2-5, with D uncertain. V lost 2 bases and J lost 3, with 7 bases in between. The CDR3 covers 13 residues. Germline V lookup: CDR1 SGHTA, CDR2 FQGTGA. This chain's CDR3 is CASSLSLEETQYF. CDR3 sequence (DNA): TGTGCCAGCAGCTTATCGCTAGAAGAGACCCAGTACTTC.

The chain links TRBV9 to TRBJ1-6, with D tentatively TRBD1 (6 bases). CDR1 and CDR2 from the germline V gene are SGDLS and YYNGEE. V gave up 4 bases and J gave up 8 bases, with 16 bases separating them. The CDR3 runs 15 residues. The CDR3 DNA reads TGTGCCAGCAGCCCCTTGGACGAGGGGGATTCACCCCTCCACTTT. It yields the protein CASSPLDEGDSPLHF.

V usage is TRBV5-1 and J usage is TRBJ1-2, with D possibly being TRBD1 (5 bases). This CDR3 comprises 16 residues. Trimming cost V 4 bases and J 4 bases, with 20 bases left between them. Germline CDR1 SGHRS, CDR2 YFSETQ. The CDR3 protein is CASSRGGEEIGYGYTF. CDR3 nucleotides: TGCGCCAGCAGCCGCGGAGGGGAAGAGATCGGCTATGGCTACACCTTC.

V and J are TRBV5-1 and TRBJ1-3, with D uncertain. The germline CDR1 and CDR2 sequences are SGHRS and YFSETQ. V lost 0 bases to trimming and J lost 4 bases, with 8 bases between them. The CDR3 consists of 14 residues. For the CDR3, the DNA is TGCGCCAGCAGCTTGGACGGGGAGGGAAACACCATATATTTT. Protein sequence: CASSLDGEGNTIYF.

V usage is TRBV29-1 and J usage is TRBJ2-2; D may be TRBD2 (7 bases). V shed 6 bases and J shed 3 bases, with 14 bases lying between them. The CDR3 covers 14 residues. Looked up from germline, CDR1 is SQVTM and CDR2 is ANQGSEA. DNA of the CDR3: TGCAGCGTCAAAGAGGGGGGGGACACCGGGGAGCTGTTTTTT. Translation gives CSVKEGGDTGELFF.

The rearrangement joins TRBV12-3 or TRBV12-4 to TRBJ1-1; D call uncertain. Deletions cut 5 bases from V and 11 bases from J, with 15 bases between. The CDR3 consists of 12 residues. The CDR3 DNA sequence: TGTGCCAGCAGTACAACCGGGATAAGGGCTTTCTTT. Its translation: CASSTTGIRAFF.

The gene calls are TRBV27 and TRBJ2-3; TRBD2 matches at 14 bases. J lost 7 bases, V lost 4 bases, and 4 bases had no gene match. Looked up from germline, CDR1 is MNHEY and CDR2 is SMNVEV (reference sequence). The CDR3 is made up of 15 amino acids. CDR3 nucleotides: TGTGCCAGCAGTTCGGGACTAGCGGGGGATAATACGCAGTATTTT. It codes for CASSSGLAGDNTQYF.

V and J are TRBV11-3 and TRBJ2-5, with D possibly being TRBD1 (5 bases). V dropped 2 bases and J dropped 2 bases, with 12 bases sitting between them. Germline assignment: CDR1 SGHNT and CDR2 YENEEA. The CDR3 runs to 15 residues. CDR3 sequence: CASSLRGRGQETQYF. The CDR3 region has the DNA TGTGCCAGCAGCTTAAGGGGTAGAGGACAAGAGACCCAGTACTTC. Using reference TRBV11-3 and TRBJ2-5 for the parts outside the CDR3, the full variable domain is EAGVVQSPRYKIIEKKQPVAFWCNPISGHNTLYWYLQNLGQGPELLIRYENEEAVDDSQLPKDRFSAERLKGVDSTLKIQPAELGDSAVYLCASSLRGRGQETQYFGPGTRLLVL.

The chain employs TRBV15 and TRBJ2-5, with 9 positions matching TRBD2. The length of the CDR3 is 16 residues. Germline V CDR1 and CDR2: LNHNV, YYDKDF (reference sequence). V dropped 0 bases and J dropped 2; count of bases not matched to a gene: 4. The CDR3 is CATSRDRAGGQETQYF. In DNA form, the CDR3 reads TGTGCCACCAGCAGAGATAGGGCGGGAGGGCAAGAGACCCAGTACTTC.

This clone has just a few counts. V is TRBV7-9 and J is TRBJ2-1, with 11 bases aligning to TRBD1. Germline assignment: CDR1 SEHNR and CDR2 FQNEAQ (reference sequence). Unmatched junction bases numbered 6, after V lost 5 bases and J lost 6 bases. This CDR3 is 15 amino acids long. The CDR3 sequence: CASSNRDRGSNEQFF. The DNA of the CDR3 is TGTGCCAGCAGCAACCGGGACAGGGGGAGCAATGAGCAGTTCTTC.

The J gene is TRBJ2-3, the V gene TRBV7-6; 15 bases are shared with TRBD2. The CDR3 loop spans 17 amino acids. V lost 5 bases, J lost 1 base, and 4 bases stayed unmatched. The germline gives CDR1 SGHVS, CDR2 FNYEAQ. Written as DNA, the CDR3 is TGTGCCAGCAGCCGTGGACTAGCGGGAGGGGGCACAGATACGCAGTATTTT. Translated, it gives CASSRGLAGGGTDTQYF.

The chain carries TRBV6-5 and TRBJ1-1; D is possibly TRBD1 (6 bases). The CDR3 length is 13 residues. The germline gives CDR1 MNHEY, CDR2 SVGAGI. V shed 7 bases and J shed 4 bases, with 13 bases lying between them. The CDR3 nucleotides are TGTGCCAGCAAATACAGGGCAGGCACTGAAGCTTTCTTT. Protein sequence: CASKYRAGTEAFF.

The CDR3 here is CASSESYGTGNEKLFF. Here the CDR3 DNA reads TGCGCCAGCAGTGAGTCTTACGGGACAGGGAATGAAAAACTGTTTTTT. The J gene is TRBJ1-4, the V gene TRBV10-2; TRBD1 matches at 9 bases. CDR1 is WSHSY, CDR2 SAAADI, per germline. CDR3 length: 16 residues. V was pared by 0 bases and J by 5 bases, with 4 bases of the junction left unmatched.

The chain uses TRBV5-1 and TRBJ2-4, with D maybe TRBD2 (6 bases). The V end lost 4 bases, the J end lost 8 bases, and 10 bases lay between the germline ends. CDR1 SGHRS and CDR2 YFSETQ come from the germline V gene. There are 12 residues in the CDR3. The chain's CDR3 is CASSVEGDIQYF. DNA of the CDR3: TGCGCCAGCAGCGTGGAGGGAGACATTCAGTACTTC.

The CDR3 DNA is TGTGCCAGCAGCATACCCCTAGCGGGGGGACGGGAGCTGTTTTTT. It translates to CASSIPLAGGRELFF. This rearrangement joins TRBV7-2 to TRBJ2-2; 11 nucleotides agree with TRBD2. The CDR3 is 15 residues long. In germline, CDR1 is SGHTA, CDR2 FQGNSA. The V segment lost 5 bases and the J segment 9 bases; nucleotides outside the gene matches: 8.

This chain links TRBV4-1 with TRBJ2-1; a possible D gene is TRBD2 (7 bases). CDR1 and CDR2 (germline): MGHRA, YSYEKL. The CDR3 is 17 amino acids. Trimming removed 6 bases from V and 0 bases from J, with 18 bases in between. CDR3 DNA sequence: TGCGCCAGCAGTCGGGTAGGGCGGGGGCCCTCCTACAATGAGCAGTTCTTC. Translated: CASSRVGRGPSYNEQFF.